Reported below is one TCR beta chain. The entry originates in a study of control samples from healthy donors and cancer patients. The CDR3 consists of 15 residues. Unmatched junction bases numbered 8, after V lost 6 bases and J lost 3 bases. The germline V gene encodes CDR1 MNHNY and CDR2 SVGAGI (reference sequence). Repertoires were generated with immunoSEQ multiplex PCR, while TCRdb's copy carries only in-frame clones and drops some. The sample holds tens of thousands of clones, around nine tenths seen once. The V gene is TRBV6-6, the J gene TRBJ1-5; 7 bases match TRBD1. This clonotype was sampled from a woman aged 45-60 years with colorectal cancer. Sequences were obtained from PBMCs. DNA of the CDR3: TGTGCCAGCAGCTGGGGGGACAGCCTCAATCAGCCCCAGCATTTT. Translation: CASSWGDSLNQPQHF.